These 28 T cell receptor beta chains share one sample of origin, sequenced in a study of T cells in Graves' hyperthyroidism and ophthalmopathy. TCR beta CDR3 sequences were amplified from RNA transcripts. HTBI primers were used for first-round RT-PCR of the TCR CDR3. Via MiXCR, TCRdb re-called the multiplex PCR reads, giving one row per CDR3 protein. Of more than 500,000 distinct CDR3 sequences in the sample, about 17% were seen once. Material for sequencing was blood. These receptors came from a woman aged 25 to 39 with Graves' hyperthyroidism.

In nucleotides, the CDR3 is TGTGCCAGCAGCTTGTACGGGGGGGAGACCACTGAAGCTTTCTTT. Its translation is CASSLYGGETTEAFF. The chain uses TRBV5-5 and TRBJ1-1; possibly TRBD1 for D (5 bases). Deletions cut 1 base from V and 4 bases from J, with 14 bases between. Germline V gives CDR1 SGHKS, CDR2 YYEKEE (reference sequence). The CDR3 has 15 amino acids.

This clonotype was recorded at least ten times. This sequence joins TRBV6-1 and TRBJ1-1; the D is unclear. The CDR3 length is 20 residues. The germline V gene encodes CDR1 MNHNS and CDR2 SASEGT. V was clipped by 1 base and J by 0 bases, with 24 bases between them. DNA for the CDR3: TGTGCCAGCAGTGAAGAAGGCACTAGGACCAGGCGTCCGATGAACACTGAAGCTTTCTTT. It translates to CASSEEGTRTRRPMNTEAFF.

The chain couples TRBV5-1 to TRBJ2-7, with 10 bases matching TRBD1. Germline V gene data show CDR1 as SGHRS and CDR2 as YFSETQ. J lost 3 bases, V lost 4 bases, and 4 bases had no gene match. The CDR3 extends over 14 amino acids. The CDR3 DNA is TGCGCCAGCAGCCGGACAGGGGGAATCTACGAGCAGTACTTC. Its translation is CASSRTGGIYEQYF.

This clonotype was seen many times. The chain uses TRBV20-1 and TRBJ2-7; 12 nucleotides agree with TRBD1. CDR1 is DFQATT and CDR2 is SNEGSKA in the germline V gene (reference sequence). CDR3 size: 15 residues. The ends lost 5 bases at V and 5 bases at J; junction bases unmatched: 10. The DNA for the CDR3 is TGCAGTGCTGGGTCCCGGGACAGGGGGCTCAACGAGCAGTACTTC. It yields the protein CSAGSRDRGLNEQYF.

There are many counts of this clonotype. The rearrangement links TRBV20-1 to TRBJ2-3; D assignment may be TRBD1 or TRBD2 (6 bases each). V lost 0 bases and J lost 2, with 15 bases in between. The CDR3 consists of 16 residues. In germline, CDR1 is DFQATT, CDR2 SNEGSKA (reference sequence). The CDR3 is CSARDSNGGFTDTQYF. CDR3 sequence (DNA): TGCAGTGCTAGAGATAGTAACGGGGGCTTCACAGATACGCAGTATTTT.

This sequence joins TRBV19 and TRBJ2-1, with 7 nucleotides matching TRBD2. Trimming took 7 bases from V and 6 from J; bases not matched to a gene: 12. The CDR3 is 15 residues long. The V gene's germline CDR1 is LNHDA and CDR2 SQIVND (reference sequence). CDR3 protein: CASNPIPGGPNEQFF. The CDR3 DNA sequence: TGTGCCAGTAACCCTATACCGGGAGGACCCAATGAGCAGTTCTTC. Based on the CDR3 plus reference TRBV19 and TRBJ2-1, the full variable domain is DGGITQSPKYLFRKEGQNVTLSCEQNLNHDAMYWYRQDPGQGLRLIYYSQIVNDFQKGDIAEGYSVSREKKESFPLTVTSAQKNPTAFYLCASNPIPGGPNEQFFGPGTRLTVL.

This clonotype was picked up a small number of times. The chain is built from TRBV29-1 and TRBJ1-3; no clear D gene. CDR1 is SQVTM and CDR2 is ANQGSEA in the germline V gene. Trimming shortened V by 4 bases and J by 0 bases, and 4 bases separated the two germline ends. The CDR3 extends over 12 amino acids. CDR3 sequence (DNA): TGCAGCGTTGGAGTCTCTGGAAACACCATATATTTT. Translation: CSVGVSGNTIYF. The full variable domain, its missing parts supplied by reference TRBV29-1 and TRBJ1-3, is SAVISQKPSRDICQRGTSLTIQCQVDSQVTMMFWYRQQPGQSLTLIATANQGSEATYESGFVIDKFPISRPNLTFSTLTVSNMSPEDSSIYLCSVGVSGNTIYFGEGSWLTVV.

At least ten counts were recorded for this clonotype. DNA for the CDR3: TGTGCCAGCAGGACGGGAGGGCCTCTCTATGAGCAGTTCTTC. Protein sequence: CASRTGGPLYEQFF. This chain links TRBV6-1 with TRBJ2-1, with 8 bases that match TRBD2. V trimming: 6 bases; J trimming: 8 bases; junction bases outside the gene matches: 9. CDR3 size: 14 residues. Germline V CDR1 and CDR2: MNHNS, SASEGT.

This clonotype appeared many times. This chain joins TRBV5-1 and TRBJ2-5; 9 bases fit TRBD2. The ends lost 2 bases at V and 3 bases at J; junction bases unmatched: 11. The CDR3 is 17 residues long. Germline V CDR1 and CDR2: SGHRS, YFSETQ. Written as DNA, the CDR3 is TGCGCCAGCAGCTTCCCGATGGCTAGCGGGACCGAAGAGACCCAGTACTTC. Protein sequence: CASSFPMASGTEETQYF.

The CDR3 sequence: CASSESTGYQPQHF. In DNA form, the CDR3 reads TGTGCCAGCAGTGAGTCGACAGGGTATCAGCCCCAGCATTTT. This rearrangement joins TRBV25-1 to TRBJ1-5; TRBD1 agrees at 7 bases. The junction had 4 bases not matched to a gene; V was cut back by 3 bases and J by 5 bases. CDR1 is MGHDK and CDR2 is SYGVNS in the germline V gene. The CDR3 has 14 residues. The full variable domain, in which reference TRBV25-1 and TRBJ1-5 provide the parts outside the CDR3, is EADIYQTPRYLVIGTGKKITLECSQTMGHDKMYWYQQDPGMELHLIHYSYGVNSTEKGDLSSESTVSRIRTEHFPLTLESARPSHTSQYLCASSESTGYQPQHFGDGTRLSIL.

This clonotype appeared a few times. This rearrangement joins TRBV7-2 to TRBJ2-7, with 9 bases identical to TRBD2. CDR3 length equals 15 residues. V was pared by 0 bases and J by 9 bases, with 9 bases of the junction left unmatched. Germline V gives CDR1 SGHTA, CDR2 FQGNSA. The CDR3 sequence is CASSLAGTSRPGQYF. Written as DNA, the CDR3 is TGTGCCAGCAGCTTAGCCGGGACTAGCCGTCCGGGGCAGTACTTC.

This clonotype was counted at least ten times. The genes are TRBV5-1 and TRBJ2-2, with no clear D. The V and J ends lost 4 bases and 7 bases respectively, with 14 bases between them. The length of the CDR3 is 14 residues. Looked up from germline, CDR1 is SGHRS and CDR2 is YFSETQ. The CDR3 region is CASSPLSSNGELFF. The CDR3 bases are TGCGCCAGCAGCCCCCTTAGTTCTAACGGGGAGCTGTTTTTT. Full variable domain (rest looked up from reference TRBV5-1 and TRBJ2-2): KAGVTQTPRYLIKTRGQQVTLSCSPISGHRSVSWYQQTPGQGLQFLFEYFSETQRNKGNFPGRFSGRQFSNSRSEMNVSTLELGDSALYLCASSPLSSNGELFFGEGSRLTVL.

At least ten counts were recorded for this clonotype. The chain links TRBV7-2 to TRBJ1-2; D not certain. Per the germline V gene, CDR1 is SGHTA and CDR2 is FQGNSA. Trimming removed 3 bases at V and 7 bases at J, with 12 bases between. The CDR3 extends over 13 amino acids. CDR3 nucleotides: TGTGCCAGCAGCTTTTTGGGGTCTGGTGGCTACACCTTC. This translates into CASSFLGSGGYTF.

The chain recombines TRBV3-1 with TRBJ1-5; 10 positions agree with TRBD1. V was pared by 4 bases and J by 2 bases, with 5 bases of the junction left unmatched. Looked up from germline, CDR1 is LGHDT and CDR2 is YNNKEL (reference sequence). This CDR3 has 16 residues. The chain's CDR3 is CASSRGDRGGNQPQHF. The CDR3, as DNA: TGTGCCAGCAGCCGGGGGGACAGGGGTGGCAATCAGCCCCAGCATTTT.

Of note for this clonotype: An end of the junction differs from the germline gene, which may be a read error. The rearrangement uses TRBV27 and TRBJ2-5; 10 bases agree with TRBD2. CDR3 size: 15 residues. In germline, CDR1 is MNHEY, CDR2 SMNVEV (reference sequence). The CDR3 region is CASSFSGGVIETQCF. CDR3 DNA: TGTGCCAGCAGTTTCAGCGGGGGGGTTATAGAGACCCAGTGCTTC.

V gene TRBV2 combines with J gene TRBJ1-6; TRBD1 is a possible D gene (6 bases). Trimming took 0 bases from V and 8 from J, leaving 8 bases between them. This CDR3 has 14 residues. Germline V CDR1 and CDR2: SNHLY, FYNNEI. CDR3 in amino acids: CASSEATGHSPLHF. CDR3 coding DNA: TGTGCCAGCAGTGAAGCGACAGGTCATTCACCCCTCCACTTT.

At least ten counts were recorded for this clonotype. The chain links TRBV6-1 to TRBJ2-3; 8 bases fit TRBD2. This CDR3 spans 14 amino acids. The junction had 6 bases not matched to a gene; V was cut back by 7 bases and J by 3 bases. Germline V CDR1 and CDR2: MNHNS, SASEGT. CDR3 DNA: TGTGCCAGCACTATGCCGGGGGGGACAGATACGCAGTATTTT. Translated, it gives CASTMPGGTDTQYF.

This clonotype was recorded a few times. The V gene is TRBV20-1, the J gene TRBJ2-5, with TRBD2 matching over 10 bases. This CDR3 region has 15 residues. Looked up from germline, CDR1 is DFQATT and CDR2 is SNEGSKA (reference sequence). After removal of 1 base from V and 5 bases from J, the junction contained 7 bases not matched to a gene. In nucleotides, the CDR3 is TGCAGTGCTAGAGGCACTAGCGGGACGGAGGAGACCCAGTACTTC. Translating gives CSARGTSGTEETQYF.

This clonotype occurred a few times. CDR3 sequence (DNA): TGTGCCAGCAATATTGGCCCCTTGGGGGTTCGGGCGAGCGAGCAGTACTTC. It is translated as CASNIGPLGVRASEQYF. V and J are TRBV7-9 and TRBJ2-7; D tentatively reads TRBD1 or TRBD2 (5 bases each). Germline CDR1 and CDR2: SEHNR and FQNEAQ (reference sequence). Deletions cut 7 bases from V and 6 bases from J, with 28 bases between. CDR3 size: 17 residues.

As to this clonotype: A much larger clone is a single base away; this may be a read error. V and J are TRBV6-1 and TRBJ2-1, with D maybe TRBD2 (5 bases). The CDR3 totals 15 residues. Trimming pared 8 bases from V and 4 bases from J, leaving 18 bases between. The germline V gene encodes CDR1 MNHNS and CDR2 SASEGT. CDR3 protein: CASGNGVVAYNEQFF. As DNA, the CDR3 is TGTGCCAGCGGGAACGGGGTTGTTGCTTACAATGAGCAGTTCTTC.

This clonotype was detected ten times or more. The rearrangement joins TRBV5-5 to TRBJ2-3, with TRBD1 matching 9 bases. The V segment lost 4 bases and the J segment 3 bases; nucleotides outside the gene matches: 6. Germline CDR1 and CDR2: SGHKS and YYEKEE (reference sequence). The CDR3 extends over 15 amino acids. The CDR3 DNA is TGTGCCAGCAGCCCCGGGACAGGGTATACAGATACGCAGTATTTT. Translation: CASSPGTGYTDTQYF.

Only a few counts were recorded for this clonotype. The chain combines TRBV30 with TRBJ2-5; no definite D call. V was shortened by 5 bases and J by 5 bases, with 12 bases between the two germline ends. The CDR3 spans 12 residues. In germline, CDR1 is GTSNPN, CDR2 SVGIG (reference sequence). Here the CDR3 DNA reads TGTGCCTGGTCGTCCTCGAGGGAGACCCAGTACTTC. Translated, it gives CAWSSSRETQYF.

Ten or more counts support this clonotype. The chain combines TRBV11-2 with TRBJ1-1; D remains ambiguous. V lost 3 bases to trimming and J lost 4 bases, with 12 bases between them. This CDR3 comprises 14 residues. Per germline, CDR1 SGHAT and CDR2 FQNNGV. DNA for the CDR3: TGTGCCAGCAGCTTGTTCCGGGGTAGCACTGAAGCTTTCTTT. Encoded protein: CASSLFRGSTEAFF.

With respect to this clonotype: A read error may be the cause here, since a much bigger clone is one base away. The rearrangement joins TRBV27 to TRBJ1-5, with 8 bases aligning to TRBD1. The germline V gene encodes CDR1 MNHEY and CDR2 SMNVEV (reference sequence). This CDR3 is built from 14 residues. CDR3: CASSHTGGSQPRHF. CDR3 nucleotides: TGTGCCAGCAGTCACACAGGGGGGTCTCAGCCCCGGCATTTT.

This clonotype has more than one count but fewer than ten. The rearrangement uses TRBV7-2 and TRBJ2-1; no definite D call. The CDR3 covers 13 residues. Trimming removed 2 bases from V and 5 bases from J, with 7 bases in between. Looked up from germline, CDR1 is SGHTA and CDR2 is FQGNSA. CDR3 in DNA: TGTGCCAGCAGCTTAAATCCAGACAATGAGCAGTTCTTC. This codes for CASSLNPDNEQFF.

In this sample, this clonotype turned up many times. This chain uses TRBV12-3 or TRBV12-4 with TRBJ1-2, with D perhaps TRBD1 (6 bases). V shed 2 bases and J shed 4 bases, with 17 bases lying between them. CDR3 length equals 16 residues. DNA for the CDR3: TGTGCCAGCAGTTTAAAGGTCTCGGGGACAAGCTATGGCTACACCTTC. Translation: CASSLKVSGTSYGYTF.

This clonotype was picked up a small number of times. The chain combines TRBV12-3 or TRBV12-4 with TRBJ2-5; possible D gene TRBD1, 6 bases. This CDR3 spans 13 amino acids. V shed 6 bases and J shed 5 bases, with 13 bases lying between them. The CDR3 DNA follows: TGTGCCAGCAGAGACAGGAATGGGGAGACCCAGTACTTC. Residues: CASRDRNGETQYF.

This clonotype was picked up many times. The rearrangement uses TRBV12-3 or TRBV12-4 and TRBJ1-1; D is possibly TRBD1 (5 bases). Trimming left V 3 bases short and J 3 bases short, with 8 bases between. This CDR3 has 13 residues. The CDR3 DNA follows: TGTGCCAGCAGTTTGATGGGGGACACTGAAGCTTTCTTT. It specifies CASSLMGDTEAFF.